The next 11 T cell receptor beta chains were all read from a single sample in a study of identical twins. Each CDR3 protein is one row after TCRdb ran MiXCR on the 5' RACE reads. The sample has about 250,000 distinct CDR3 sequences; 6.5% to 9.5% are singletons. This sample was shared with a second study, whose subject was yellow fever vaccine responses in identical twins.

The sample comprised CD8+ T cells sorted from blood. The receptors here all came from a woman in her late teens or twenties in good health.

This clonotype was found a few times. The CDR3 DNA sequence: TGCGCCAGCAGCCAAGAAAAGGCGGGGGGACAAGAGACCCAGTACTTC. Translating gives CASSQEKAGGQETQYF. The chain is built from TRBV4-1 and TRBJ2-5; TRBD2 agrees at 8 bases. CDR1 MGHRA and CDR2 YSYEKL come from the germline V gene. The V gene end was trimmed by 0 bases and the J gene end by 2 bases; junction bases not matched to a gene: 5. The CDR3 is 16 residues long.

The table lists this clonotype with many counts. This rearrangement joins TRBV7-9 to TRBJ1-2; D is uncertain. Looked up from germline, CDR1 is SEHNR and CDR2 is FQNEAQ (reference sequence). The CDR3 extends over 12 amino acids. The germline V and J ends were trimmed by 5 bases and 4 bases, with 8 bases remaining between them. The CDR3 sequence is CASSLDSYGYTF. Written as DNA, the CDR3 is TGTGCCAGCAGCCTAGATTCCTATGGCTACACCTTC.

This clonotype has a count of ten or more. The rearrangement uses TRBV5-1 and TRBJ1-1, with D unclear. The CDR3 extends over 14 amino acids. V gave up 0 bases and J gave up 0 bases, with 6 bases separating them. Germline V gene data show CDR1 as SGHRS and CDR2 as YFSETQ. The CDR3 loop reads CASSLDLLNTEAFF. The DNA of the CDR3 is TGCGCCAGCAGCTTGGATCTTCTGAACACTGAAGCTTTCTTT.

This chain links TRBV27 with TRBJ2-1; D is unresolved. Trimming took 5 bases from V and 3 from J, leaving 17 bases between them. Per germline, CDR1 MNHEY and CDR2 SMNVEV (reference sequence). This CDR3 has 16 residues. CDR3 DNA sequence: TGTGCCAGCAGTCCTCTAGTTTCCCCTAGCTACAATGAGCAGTTCTTC. Its translation is CASSPLVSPSYNEQFF.

The CDR3 loop is CAISEEGAGVLYEQFF. The CDR3 DNA reads TGTGCCATCAGTGAAGAGGGGGCGGGGGTTCTGTATGAGCAGTTCTTC. The chain has TRBV10-3 and TRBJ2-1; D is possibly TRBD1 or TRBD2 (7 bases each). Looked up from germline, CDR1 is ENHRY and CDR2 is SYGVKD. CDR3 size: 16 residues. V was cut by 3 bases and J by 8 bases, with 20 bases left in between.

This clonotype has only a few counts. One end of the junction fails to match germline, which may point to a read error. This rearrangement joins TRBV29-1 to TRBJ2-3, with TRBD1 as a possible D gene (7 bases). The CDR3 loop spans 17 amino acids. Germline-derived CDR1 and CDR2 are SQVTM and ANQGSEA. The CDR3 region is CSVTGVFDGRGVQGSLF. CDR3 nucleotide sequence: TGCAGCGTCACAGGGGTTTTTGACGGGAGAGGGGTCCAGGGTTCCCTTTTT.

As to this clonotype: The junction shows a germline mismatch at one end, possibly a read error. The genes are TRBV4-2 and TRBJ2-2, with D perhaps being TRBD1 or TRBD2 (5 bases each). The CDR3 runs to 18 residues. Per germline, CDR1 LGHNA and CDR2 YNFKEQ. The DNA for the CDR3 is TGTGCCAGCAGCAAAGATATCTTCTGGGACGGGGACACCGGGGAGCTGTTTTTT. Protein sequence: CASSKDIFWDGDTGELFF.

This clonotype has only a few counts. The J gene is TRBJ2-5, the V gene TRBV7-3; 7 nucleotides match TRBD2. The CDR3 spans 15 residues. The V gene's germline CDR1 is SGHTA and CDR2 FQGTGA. Germline trimming cut 5 bases from V and 3 bases from J; bases unmatched to any gene: 9. The CDR3 protein is CASSRGPSGEETQYF. The CDR3 DNA reads TGTGCCAGCAGCCGAGGGCCTAGCGGAGAAGAGACCCAGTACTTC.

This clonotype has a handful of counts. The J gene is TRBJ2-5, the V gene TRBV15, with D hard to call. V lost 5 bases to trimming and J lost 5 bases, with 18 bases between them. The CDR3 is 15 residues long. Looked up from germline, CDR1 is LNHNV and CDR2 is YYDKDF (reference sequence). This CDR3 reads CATSVVGGLHETQYF. For the CDR3, the DNA is TGTGCCACCAGCGTCGTAGGTGGTCTCCACGAGACCCAGTACTTC.

This clonotype has a count of ten or more. The chain employs TRBV29-1 and TRBJ2-3; tentatively, D is TRBD1 (5 bases). Per germline, CDR1 SQVTM and CDR2 ANQGSEA. V lost 3 bases and J lost 4, with 11 bases in between. The CDR3 has 13 amino acids. For the CDR3, the DNA is TGCAGCGTTGACTTTGTACAGGCAGATACGCAGTATTTT. Protein sequence: CSVDFVQADTQYF.

The chain carries TRBV7-9 and TRBJ2-1; unclear D gene. Germline V lookup: CDR1 SEHNR, CDR2 FQNEAQ (reference sequence). Trimming cost V 11 bases and J 1 base, with 12 bases left between them. This CDR3 comprises 13 residues. CDR3 region: CACIGSSYNEQFF. Here the CDR3 DNA reads TGTGCCTGCATAGGGTCGTCCTACAATGAGCAGTTCTTC. Supplemented by reference TRBV7-9 and TRBJ2-1, the full variable domain reads DTGVSQNPRHKITKRGQNVTFRCDPISEHNRLYWYRQTLGQGPEFLTYFQNEAQLEKSRLLSDRFSAERPKGSFSTLEIQRTEQGDSAMYLCACIGSSYNEQFFGPGTRLTVL.